The clone carrying this T cell receptor (beta chain) was seen a few times. Assay: immunoSEQ multiplex PCR; the TCRdb copy retains only in-frame clones and omits some. Seen here are 55,000 to 80,000 clones, approximately 83% observed once, and the top ten hold roughly 27%. The entry originates in a study of blood T cell repertoires in COVID-19. Study at large: Acute and convalescent COVID-19 samples came from the United States, Italy and Spain.

The CDR3 is 15 amino acids. In germline, CDR1 is GTSNPN, CDR2 SVGIG (reference sequence). The V end lost 2 bases, the J end lost 2 bases, and 13 bases lay between the germline ends. This sequence originates from a man in his 70s with acute or convalescent COVID-19. Input material: peripheral blood. This chain uses TRBV30 with TRBJ2-1; D is unresolved. CDR3 coding DNA: TGTGCCTGGAGTAAGTACGACTCGACCTACAATGAGCAGTTCTTC. This encodes CAWSKYDSTYNEQFF.